This T cell receptor (beta chain) was identified during a study of blood T cell repertoires in COVID-19. Study-level information: PBMCs, B-cell-depleted T cells, or T cells were the source of the cDNA or gDNA that made up the material.

Patients of the Seattle cohort, enrolled during active infection, were followed longitudinally. V trimming: 4 bases; J trimming: 0 bases; junction bases outside the gene matches: 5. The CDR3 is made up of 16 amino acids. Germline-derived CDR1 and CDR2 are SGHRS and YFSETQ. Here immunoSEQ multiplex PCR was the method, and the copy in TCRdb shows in-frame clones only, minus some. The table shows 150,000 to 180,000 clones, with about 88% occurring only once. This clone was seen a single time. This clonotype was obtained from an older woman with COVID-19, enrolled during active disease. The sample consisted of peripheral blood. The chain carries TRBV5-1 and TRBJ2-2; 8 bases are shared with TRBD1. CDR3 nucleotides: TGCGCCAGCAGCCCCCGACAGGGGACGAACACCGGGGAGCTGTTTTTT. Translated, it gives CASSPRQGTNTGELFF.